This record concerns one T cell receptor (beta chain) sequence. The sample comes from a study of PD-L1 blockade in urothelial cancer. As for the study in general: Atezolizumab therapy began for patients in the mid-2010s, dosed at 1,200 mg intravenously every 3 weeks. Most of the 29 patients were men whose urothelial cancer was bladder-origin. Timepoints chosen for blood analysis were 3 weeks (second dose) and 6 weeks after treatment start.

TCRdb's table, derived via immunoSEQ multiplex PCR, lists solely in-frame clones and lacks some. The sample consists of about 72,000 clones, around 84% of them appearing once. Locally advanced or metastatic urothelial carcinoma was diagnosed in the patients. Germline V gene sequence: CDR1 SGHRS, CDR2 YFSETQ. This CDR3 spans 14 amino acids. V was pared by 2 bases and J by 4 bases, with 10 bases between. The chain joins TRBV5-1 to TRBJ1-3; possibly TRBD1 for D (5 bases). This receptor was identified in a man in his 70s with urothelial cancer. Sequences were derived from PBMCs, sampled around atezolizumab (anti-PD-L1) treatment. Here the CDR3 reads CASSLDWTGNTIYF. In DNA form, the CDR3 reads TGCGCCAGCAGCTTAGATTGGACAGGAAACACCATATATTTT. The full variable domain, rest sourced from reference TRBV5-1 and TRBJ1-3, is KAGVTQTPRYLIKTRGQQVTLSCSPISGHRSVSWYQQTPGQGLQFLFEYFSETQRNKGNFPGRFSGRQFSNSRSEMNVSTLELGDSALYLCASSLDWTGNTIYFGEGSWLTVV.